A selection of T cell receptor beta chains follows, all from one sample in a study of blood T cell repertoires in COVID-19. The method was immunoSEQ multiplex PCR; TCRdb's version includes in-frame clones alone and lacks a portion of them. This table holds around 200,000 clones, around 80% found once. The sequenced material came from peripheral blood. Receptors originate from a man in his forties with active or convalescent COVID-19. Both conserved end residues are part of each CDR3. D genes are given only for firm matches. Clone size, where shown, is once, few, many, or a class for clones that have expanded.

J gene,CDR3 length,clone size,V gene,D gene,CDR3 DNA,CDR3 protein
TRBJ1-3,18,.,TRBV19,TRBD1,TGTGCCAGTACTGGACAGGCCCTTACCCTTCGCTCTGGAAACACCATATATTTT,CASTGQALTLRSGNTIYF
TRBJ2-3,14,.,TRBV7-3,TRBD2,TGTGCCAGCAGCTACAGCGGGGGGACAGATACGCAGTATTTT,CASSYSGGTDTQYF
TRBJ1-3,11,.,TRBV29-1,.,TGCAGCGTTGGACAGGGAAACACCATATATTTT,CSVGQGNTIYF
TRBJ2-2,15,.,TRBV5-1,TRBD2,TGCGCCAGCAGCCCGCAACTAGCGGACACCGGGGAGCTGTTTTTT,CASSPQLADTGELFF
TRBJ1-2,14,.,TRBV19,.,TGTGCCAGTAGTAGCATGGGGGGGCCTCGTGGCTACACCTTC,CASSSMGGPRGYTF
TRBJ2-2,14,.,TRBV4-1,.,TGCGCCAGCAGCCACCTGCGAGGCACCGGGGAGCTGTTTTTT,CASSHLRGTGELFF
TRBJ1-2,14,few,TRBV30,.,TGTGCCGCGGAGGCAGGGGCCTCCTTCTATGGCTACACCTTC,CAAEAGASFYGYTF
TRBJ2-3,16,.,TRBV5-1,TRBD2,TGCGCCAGCAGCCAACTAGCGGGAGGGGGTGCAGATACGCAGTATTTT,CASSQLAGGGADTQYF
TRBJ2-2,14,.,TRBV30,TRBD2,TGTGCCTGGAGTGTACTAGCGGGAGGGCGGGAGCTGTTTTTT,CAWSVLAGGRELFF
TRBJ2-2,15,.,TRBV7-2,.,TGTGCCAGCAGCTCTAGCGTCGCGAACACCGGGGAGCTGTTTTTT,CASSSSVANTGELFF
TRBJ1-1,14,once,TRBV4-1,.,TGCGCCACCAGAGCCAGGGGAATGAACACTGAAGCTTTCTTT,CATRARGMNTEAFF
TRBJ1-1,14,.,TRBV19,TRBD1,TGTGCCAGTAGCGTGGGACAGATGAACACTGAAGCTTTCTTT,CASSVGQMNTEAFF
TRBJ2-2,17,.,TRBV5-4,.,TGTGCCAGCAGTCCTCAGGGGTTTAGAGCGAACACCGGGGAGCTGTTTTTT,CASSPQGFRANTGELFF
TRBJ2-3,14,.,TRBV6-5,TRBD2,TGTGCCAGCAGTTTGGACGGGGGAGGGGATACGCAGTATTTT,CASSLDGGGDTQYF
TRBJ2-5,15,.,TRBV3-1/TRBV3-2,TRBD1,TGTGCCAGCAGCCGTGAACAGGGGAATATGAAGACCCAGTACTTC,CASSREQGNMKTQYF
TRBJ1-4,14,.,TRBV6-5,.,TGTGCCAGCAGTTTCGGGACTCGAGGTGAAAAACTGTTTTTT,CASSFGTRGEKLFF
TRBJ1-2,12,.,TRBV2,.,TGTGCCAGCAGTGGGCGGGGGGCACGGAACACCTTC,CASSGRGARNTF
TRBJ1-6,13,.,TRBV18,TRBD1,TGTGCCAGCTCACCGGACAGGGTTTCACCCCTCCACTTT,CASSPDRVSPLHF
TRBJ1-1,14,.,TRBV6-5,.,TGTGCCAGCAGTTACACTGACAGCAACACTGAAGCTTTCTTT,CASSYTDSNTEAFF
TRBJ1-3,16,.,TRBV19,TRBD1,TGTGCCAGTAGTCCGCAGGGACAGCGGGCTGGAAACACCATATATTTT,CASSPQGQRAGNTIYF
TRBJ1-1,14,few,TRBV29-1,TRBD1,TGCAGCGTTGAAGAAACAACGGGACAGCTGAAAGCTTTCTTT,CSVEETTGQLKAFF
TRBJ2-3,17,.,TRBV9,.,TGTGCCAGCAGCCCCCGCCGTGGGGCGGTCGGTGGAGATACGCAGTATTTT,CASSPRRGAVGGDTQYF
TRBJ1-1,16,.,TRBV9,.,TGTGCCAGCAGCGTAGGGCACAGTCCGGGACTCACTGAAGCTTTCTTT,CASSVGHSPGLTEAFF
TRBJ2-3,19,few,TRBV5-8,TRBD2,TGTGCCAGCAGCTCCGGGCGGTTGCCGACTAGCGGGGGCACAGATACGCAGTATTTT,CASSSGRLPTSGGTDTQYF
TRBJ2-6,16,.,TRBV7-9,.,TGTGCCAGCTGTGGGGCGGGGGCTGGGGGGGCCAACGTCCTGACTTTC,CASCGAGAGGANVLTF
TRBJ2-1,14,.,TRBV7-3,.,TGTGCCAGCAGCCCCGATAGCTCCTACAATGAGCAGTTCTTC,CASSPDSSYNEQFF
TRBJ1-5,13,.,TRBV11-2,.,TGTGCCAGCAGCTTAGACGGCAATCAGCCCCAGCATTTT,CASSLDGNQPQHF
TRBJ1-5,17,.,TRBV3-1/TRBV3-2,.,TGTGCCAGCAGCCAAGATTTCAGGGCGTATAGCAATCAGCCCCAGCATTTT,CASSQDFRAYSNQPQHF
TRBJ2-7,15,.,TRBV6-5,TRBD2,TGTGCCAGCAGTACATCTAGCGGCCCTTCCTACGAGCAGTACTTC,CASSTSSGPSYEQYF
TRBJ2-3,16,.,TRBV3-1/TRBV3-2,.,TGTGCCAGCAGCCAAGAAGTGGGGACTAGCACAGATACGCAGTATTTT,CASSQEVGTSTDTQYF
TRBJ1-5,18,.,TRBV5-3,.,TGTGCCAGAAGCAGAGCGACAGACCTTAGGTACAGGGACCAGCCCCAGCATTTT,CARSRATDLRYRDQPQHF
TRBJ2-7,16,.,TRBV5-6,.,TGTGCCAGCAGCTCAAAGGACAGCGAGATGTCCTACGAGCAGTACTTC,CASSSKDSEMSYEQYF
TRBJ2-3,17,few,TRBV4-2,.,TGTGCCAGCAGCCAAGAAAAACCGGGGTCTGGCACAGATACGCAGTATTTT,CASSQEKPGSGTDTQYF
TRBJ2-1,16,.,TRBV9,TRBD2,TGTGCCAGCAGCGTAGCTAGCGGGACCTCCTACAATGAGCAGTTCTTC,CASSVASGTSYNEQFF
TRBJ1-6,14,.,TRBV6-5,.,TGTGCCAGCAGCCGGGGTTCCTATAATTCACCCCTCCACTTT,CASSRGSYNSPLHF
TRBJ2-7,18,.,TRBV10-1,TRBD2,TGCGCCAGCTGTGTGAGCGGGGGGCCAGGGGCGGAGTTGCACGAGCAGTACTTC,CASCVSGGPGAELHEQYF
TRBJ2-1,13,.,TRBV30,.,TGTGCCTGGAACAGGGAACACTACAATGAGCAGTTCTTC,CAWNREHYNEQFF
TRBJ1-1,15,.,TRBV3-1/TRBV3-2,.,TGTGCCAGCAGCCCCTACGGGAGGGGGAACACTGAAGCTTTCTTT,CASSPYGRGNTEAFF
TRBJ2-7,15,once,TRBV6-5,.,TGTGCCAGCAGTTACCTAGGCAGGGTAGCCGGCGAGCAGTACTTC,CASSYLGRVAGEQYF
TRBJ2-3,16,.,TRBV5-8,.,TGTGCCAGCAGCCCCGGAGAGGCTCCGAGGCCAGATACGCAGTATTTT,CASSPGEAPRPDTQYF
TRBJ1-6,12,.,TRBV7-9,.,TGTGCCAGCAGCTTAGAAGCACGACCCCTCCACTTT,CASSLEARPLHF
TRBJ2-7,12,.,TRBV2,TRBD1,TGTGCCAGCAAACAGGGGGCTTACGAGCAGTACTTC,CASKQGAYEQYF
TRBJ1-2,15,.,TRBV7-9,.,TGTGCCAGCAGCCCCAACCCGGGGACTACCTATGGCTACACCTTC,CASSPNPGTTYGYTF
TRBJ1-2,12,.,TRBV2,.,TGTGCCAGCATGTCAGTTAACTATGGCTACACCTTC,CASMSVNYGYTF
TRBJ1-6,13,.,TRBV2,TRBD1,TGTGCCAGCGGAGGACAGGGAGATTCACCCCTCCACTTT,CASGGQGDSPLHF
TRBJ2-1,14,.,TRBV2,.,TGTGCCAGCACCGGGAGCAACTACTACAATGAGCAGTTCTTC,CASTGSNYYNEQFF
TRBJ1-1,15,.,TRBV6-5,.,TGTGCCAGCGTCGCCGGCGTTAGCATGAACACTGAAGCTTTCTTT,CASVAGVSMNTEAFF
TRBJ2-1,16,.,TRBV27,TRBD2,TGTGCCAGCACCCGGACTAGCGGGAGTTCTGGGGATGAGCAGTTCTTC,CASTRTSGSSGDEQFF
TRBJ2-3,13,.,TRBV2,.,TGTGCCAGCAGTGGTTCCCTCACAGATACGCAGTATTTT,CASSGSLTDTQYF
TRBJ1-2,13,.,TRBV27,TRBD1,TGTGCCAGCAGAGGACAGGGGGCTTATGGCTACACCTTC,CASRGQGAYGYTF
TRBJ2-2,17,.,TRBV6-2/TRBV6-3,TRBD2,TGTGCCAGCAGTTACCTAGCGGGGGCGTCGAACACCGGGGAGCTGTTTTTT,CASSYLAGASNTGELFF
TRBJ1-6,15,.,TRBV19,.,TGTGCCAGTACCCCCGGGACACTAGTTAATTCACCCCTCCACTTT,CASTPGTLVNSPLHF
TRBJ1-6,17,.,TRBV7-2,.,TGTGCCAGCAGCTTAGCTCTCGTTAGCTCCTATAATTCACCCCTCCACTTT,CASSLALVSSYNSPLHF
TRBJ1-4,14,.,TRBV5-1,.,TGCGCCAGCAGCTCGGCGGCCACTAATGAAAAACTGTTTTTT,CASSSAATNEKLFF
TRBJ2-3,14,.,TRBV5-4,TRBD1,TGTGCCAGCAGTCGGGACAGGTTAACAGATACGCAGTATTTT,CASSRDRLTDTQYF
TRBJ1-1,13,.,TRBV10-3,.,TGTGCCATCAGTGAGTCAGACAGGCCTGAAGCTTTCTTT,CAISESDRPEAFF
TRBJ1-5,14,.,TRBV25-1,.,TGTGCCAGCAGCCGAGCGGGGGAGTTAGAGCCCCAGCATTTT,CASSRAGELEPQHF
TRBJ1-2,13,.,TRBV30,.,TGTGCCTGGAGTGTTAAGGGGGTCTATGGCTACACCTTC,CAWSVKGVYGYTF
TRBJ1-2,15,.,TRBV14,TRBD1,TGTGCCAGCAGCCAAGATGACAGGGTCAACTATGGCTACACCTTC,CASSQDDRVNYGYTF
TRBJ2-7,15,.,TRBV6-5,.,TGTGCCAGCAGATATTCAGGGGAGTCTATCTACGAGCAGTACTTC,CASRYSGESIYEQYF